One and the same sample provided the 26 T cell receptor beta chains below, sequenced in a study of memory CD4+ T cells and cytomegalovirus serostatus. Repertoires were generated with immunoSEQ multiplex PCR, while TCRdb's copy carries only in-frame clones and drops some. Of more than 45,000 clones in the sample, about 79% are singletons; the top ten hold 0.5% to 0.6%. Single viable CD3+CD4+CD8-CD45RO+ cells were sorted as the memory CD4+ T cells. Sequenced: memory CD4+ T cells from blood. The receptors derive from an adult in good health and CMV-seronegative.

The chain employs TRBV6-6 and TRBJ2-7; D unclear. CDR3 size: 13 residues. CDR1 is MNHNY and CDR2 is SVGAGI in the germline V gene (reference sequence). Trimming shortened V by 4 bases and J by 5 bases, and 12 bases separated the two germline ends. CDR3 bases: TGTGCCAGCAGTTTCAGGAACCCCCACGAGCAGTACTTC. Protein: CASSFRNPHEQYF.

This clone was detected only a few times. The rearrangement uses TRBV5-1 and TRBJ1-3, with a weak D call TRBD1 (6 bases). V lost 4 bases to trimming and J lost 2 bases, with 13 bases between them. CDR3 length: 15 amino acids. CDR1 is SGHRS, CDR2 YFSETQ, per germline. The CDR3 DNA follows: TGCGCCAGCAGCCAAACAGGGACTACTGGAAACACCATATATTTT. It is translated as CASSQTGTTGNTIYF.

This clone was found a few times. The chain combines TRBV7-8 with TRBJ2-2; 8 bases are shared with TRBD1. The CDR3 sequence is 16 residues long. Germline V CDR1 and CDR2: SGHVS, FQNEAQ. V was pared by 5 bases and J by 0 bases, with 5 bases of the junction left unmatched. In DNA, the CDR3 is TGTGCCAGCAGCCTGCGGACAGGGACGAACACCGGGGAGCTGTTTTTT. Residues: CASSLRTGTNTGELFF.

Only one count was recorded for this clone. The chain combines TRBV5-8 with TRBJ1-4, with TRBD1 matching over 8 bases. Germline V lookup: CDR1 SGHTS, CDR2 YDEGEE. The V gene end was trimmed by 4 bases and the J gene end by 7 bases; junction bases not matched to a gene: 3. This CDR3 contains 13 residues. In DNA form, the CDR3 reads TGTGCCAGCAGCATCGGACAGGGTGAAAAACTGTTTTTT. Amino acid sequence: CASSIGQGEKLFF.

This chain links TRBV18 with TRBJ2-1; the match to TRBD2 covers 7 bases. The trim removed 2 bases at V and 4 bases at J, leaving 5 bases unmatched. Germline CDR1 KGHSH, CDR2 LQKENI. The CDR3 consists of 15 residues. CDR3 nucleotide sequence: TGTGCCAGCTCACCAGGGGCGGGGGTTTACAATGAGCAGTTCTTC. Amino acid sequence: CASSPGAGVYNEQFF. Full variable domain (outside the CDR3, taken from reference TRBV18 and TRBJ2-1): NAGVMQNPRHLVRRRGQEARLRCSPMKGHSHVYWYRQLPEEGLKFMVYLQKENIIDESGMPKERFSAEFPKEGPSILRIQQVVRGDSAAYFCASSPGAGVYNEQFFGPGTRLTVL.

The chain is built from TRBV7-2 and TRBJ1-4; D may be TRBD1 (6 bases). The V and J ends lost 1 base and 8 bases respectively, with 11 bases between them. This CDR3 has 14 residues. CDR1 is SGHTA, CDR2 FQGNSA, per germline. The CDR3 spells CASSLVGGGEKLFF. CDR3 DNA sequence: TGTGCCAGCAGCTTAGTAGGAGGGGGAGAAAAACTGTTTTTT.

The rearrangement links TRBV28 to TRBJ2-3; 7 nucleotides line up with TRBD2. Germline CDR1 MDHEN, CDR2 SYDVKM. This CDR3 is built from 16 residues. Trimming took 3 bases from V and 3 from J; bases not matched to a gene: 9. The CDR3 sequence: CASSFSSGRGTDTQYF. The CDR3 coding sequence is TGTGCCAGCAGTTTCTCTAGCGGCCGTGGTACAGATACGCAGTATTTT. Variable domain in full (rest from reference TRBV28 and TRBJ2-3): DVKVTQSSRYLVKRTGEKVFLECVQDMDHENMFWYRQDPGLGLRLIYFSYDVKMKEKGDIPEGYSVSREKKERFSLILESASTNQTSMYLCASSFSSGRGTDTQYFGPGTRLTVL.

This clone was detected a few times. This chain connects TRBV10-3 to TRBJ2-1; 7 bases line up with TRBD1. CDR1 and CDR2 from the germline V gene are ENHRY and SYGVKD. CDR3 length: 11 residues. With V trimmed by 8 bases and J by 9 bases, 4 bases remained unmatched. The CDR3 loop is CAIGAGGEQFF. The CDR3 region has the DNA TGTGCCATCGGGGCAGGGGGTGAGCAGTTCTTC.

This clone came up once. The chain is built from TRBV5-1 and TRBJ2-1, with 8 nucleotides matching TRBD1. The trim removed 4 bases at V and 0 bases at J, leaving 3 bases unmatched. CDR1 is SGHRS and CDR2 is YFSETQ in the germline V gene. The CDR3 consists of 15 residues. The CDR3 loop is CASSATGGSYNEQFF. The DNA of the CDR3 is TGCGCCAGCAGCGCAACAGGGGGCTCCTACAATGAGCAGTTCTTC.

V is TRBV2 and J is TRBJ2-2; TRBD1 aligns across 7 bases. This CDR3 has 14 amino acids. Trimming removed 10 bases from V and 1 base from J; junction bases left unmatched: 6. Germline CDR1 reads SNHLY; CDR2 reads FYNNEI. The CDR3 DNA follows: TGTGCCACTTCCCGGACAGGGAACACCGGGGAGCTGTTTTTT. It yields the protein CATSRTGNTGELFF.

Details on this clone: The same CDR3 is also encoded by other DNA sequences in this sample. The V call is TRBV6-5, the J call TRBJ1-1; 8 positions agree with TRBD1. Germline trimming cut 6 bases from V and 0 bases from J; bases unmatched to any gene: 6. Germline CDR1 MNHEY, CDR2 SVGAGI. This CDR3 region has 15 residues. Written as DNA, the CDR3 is TGTGCCAGCAGGCTAACGACAGGGGTGAACACTGAAGCTTTCTTT. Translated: CASRLTTGVNTEAFF.

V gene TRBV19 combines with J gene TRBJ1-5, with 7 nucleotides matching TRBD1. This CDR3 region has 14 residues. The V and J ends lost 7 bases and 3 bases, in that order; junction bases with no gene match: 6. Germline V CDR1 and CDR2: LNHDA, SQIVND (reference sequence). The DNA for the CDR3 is TGTGCCAGTAAAGCGGGACAGTTCAATCAGCCCCAGCATTTT. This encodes CASKAGQFNQPQHF.

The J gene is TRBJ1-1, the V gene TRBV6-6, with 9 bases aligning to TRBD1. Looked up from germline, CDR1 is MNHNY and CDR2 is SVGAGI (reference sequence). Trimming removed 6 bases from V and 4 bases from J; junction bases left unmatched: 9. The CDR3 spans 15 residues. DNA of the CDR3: TGTGCCAGCAGCAGGGACAGGGTGAGTGGCACTGAAGCTTTCTTT. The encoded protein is CASSRDRVSGTEAFF.

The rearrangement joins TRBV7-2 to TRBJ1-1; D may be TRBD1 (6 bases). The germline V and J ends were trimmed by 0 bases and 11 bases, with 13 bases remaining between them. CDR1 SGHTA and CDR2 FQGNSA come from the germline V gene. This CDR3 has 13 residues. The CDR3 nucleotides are TGTGCCAGCAGCTTAGCGAACAGGGAAAAGGCTTTCTTT. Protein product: CASSLANREKAFF. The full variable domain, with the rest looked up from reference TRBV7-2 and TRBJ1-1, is GAGVSQSPSNKVTEKGKDVELRCDPISGHTALYWYRQSLGQGLEFLIYFQGNSAPDKSGLPSDRFSAERTGGSVSTLTIQRTQQEDSAVYLCASSLANREKAFFGQGTRLTVV.

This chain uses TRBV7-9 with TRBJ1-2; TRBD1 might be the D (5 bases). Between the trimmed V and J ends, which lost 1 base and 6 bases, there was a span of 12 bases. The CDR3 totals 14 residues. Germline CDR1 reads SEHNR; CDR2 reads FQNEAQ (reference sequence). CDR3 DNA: TGTGCCAGCAGCTTAGGGATTCAGGGCGATGGCTACACCTTC. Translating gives CASSLGIQGDGYTF. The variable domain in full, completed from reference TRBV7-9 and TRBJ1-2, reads DTGVSQNPRHKITKRGQNVTFRCDPISEHNRLYWYRQTLGQGPEFLTYFQNEAQLEKSRLLSDRFSAERPKGSFSTLEIQRTEQGDSAMYLCASSLGIQGDGYTFGSGTRLTVV.

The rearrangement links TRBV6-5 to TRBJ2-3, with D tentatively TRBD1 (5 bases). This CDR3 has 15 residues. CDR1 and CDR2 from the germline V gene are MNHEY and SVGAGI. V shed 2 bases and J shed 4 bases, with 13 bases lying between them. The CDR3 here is CASSYQGYRADTQYF. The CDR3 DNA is TGTGCCAGCAGTTACCAGGGTTACAGAGCAGATACGCAGTATTTT.

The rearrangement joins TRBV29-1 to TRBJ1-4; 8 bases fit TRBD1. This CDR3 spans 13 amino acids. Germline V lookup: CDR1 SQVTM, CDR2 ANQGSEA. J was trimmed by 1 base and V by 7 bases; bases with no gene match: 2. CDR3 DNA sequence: TGCAGCGCCGGACAGGGAACTAATGAAAAACTGTTTTTT. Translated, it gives CSAGQGTNEKLFF. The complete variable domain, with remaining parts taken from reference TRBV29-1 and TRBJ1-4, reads SAVISQKPSRDICQRGTSLTIQCQVDSQVTMMFWYRQQPGQSLTLIATANQGSEATYESGFVIDKFPISRPNLTFSTLTVSNMSPEDSSIYLCSAGQGTNEKLFFGSGTQLSVL.

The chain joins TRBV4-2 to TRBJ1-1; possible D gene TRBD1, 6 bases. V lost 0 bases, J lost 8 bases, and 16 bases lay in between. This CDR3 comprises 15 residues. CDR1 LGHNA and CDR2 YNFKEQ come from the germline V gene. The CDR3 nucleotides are TGTGCCAGCAGCCAAGATGTAGGGGGATCGAACGAAGCTTTCTTT. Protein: CASSQDVGGSNEAFF.

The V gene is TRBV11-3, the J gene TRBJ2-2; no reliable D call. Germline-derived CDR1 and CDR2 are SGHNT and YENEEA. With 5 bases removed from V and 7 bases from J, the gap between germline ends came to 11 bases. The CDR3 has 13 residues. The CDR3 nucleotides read TGTGCCAGCAGCCAAGGGCCCGTCGGGGAGCTGTTTTTT. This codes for CASSQGPVGELFF.

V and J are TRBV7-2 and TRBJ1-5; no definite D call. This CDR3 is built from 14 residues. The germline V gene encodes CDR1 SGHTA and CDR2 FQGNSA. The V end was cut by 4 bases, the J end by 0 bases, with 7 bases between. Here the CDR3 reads CASSSQNSNQPQHF. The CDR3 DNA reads TGTGCCAGCAGCTCACAGAATAGCAATCAGCCCCAGCATTTT.

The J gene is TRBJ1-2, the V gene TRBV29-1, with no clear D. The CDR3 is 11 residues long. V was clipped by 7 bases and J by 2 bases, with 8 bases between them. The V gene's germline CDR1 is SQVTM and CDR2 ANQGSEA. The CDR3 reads CSANQNYGYTF. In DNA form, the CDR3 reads TGCAGCGCCAACCAAAACTATGGCTACACCTTC. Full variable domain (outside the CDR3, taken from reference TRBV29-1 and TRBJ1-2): SAVISQKPSRDICQRGTSLTIQCQVDSQVTMMFWYRQQPGQSLTLIATANQGSEATYESGFVIDKFPISRPNLTFSTLTVSNMSPEDSSIYLCSANQNYGYTFGSGTRLTVV.

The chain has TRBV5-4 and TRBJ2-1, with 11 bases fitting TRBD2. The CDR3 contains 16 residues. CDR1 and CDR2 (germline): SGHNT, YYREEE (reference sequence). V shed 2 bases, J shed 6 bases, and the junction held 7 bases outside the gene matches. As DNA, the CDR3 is TGTGCCAGCAGCTTAGTCAATAGCGGGGGGGCCAATGAGCAGTTCTTC. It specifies CASSLVNSGGANEQFF.

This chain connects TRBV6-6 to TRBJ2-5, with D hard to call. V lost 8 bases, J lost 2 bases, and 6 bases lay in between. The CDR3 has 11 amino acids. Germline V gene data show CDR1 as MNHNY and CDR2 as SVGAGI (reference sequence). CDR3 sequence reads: CASAAQETQYF. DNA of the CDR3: TGTGCCAGCGCAGCTCAAGAGACCCAGTACTTC.

CDR3 nucleotides: TGTGCCAGTAGCGGAGATTATCAGCCCCAGCATTTT. It encodes CASSGDYQPQHF. The V and J genes are TRBV19 and TRBJ1-5; D remains ambiguous. CDR1 LNHDA and CDR2 SQIVND come from the germline V gene (reference sequence). The CDR3 runs 12 residues. The V end lost 6 bases, the J end lost 5 bases, and 8 bases lay between the germline ends.

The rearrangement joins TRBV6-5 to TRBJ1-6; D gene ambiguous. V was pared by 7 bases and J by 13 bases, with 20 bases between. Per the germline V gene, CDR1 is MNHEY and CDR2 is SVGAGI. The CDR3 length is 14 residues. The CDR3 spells CASTEVVGFDPLHF. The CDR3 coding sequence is TGTGCCAGCACGGAGGTAGTAGGTTTTGATCCCCTCCACTTT.

The CDR3 DNA sequence: TGTGCCAGCAGCCCGTATGGTTCATCTGGCTACACCTTC. Translated: CASSPYGSSGYTF. The genes are TRBV14 and TRBJ1-2; D gene ambiguous. Germline V gene data show CDR1 as SGHDN and CDR2 as FVKESK. This CDR3 has 13 amino acids. V was shortened by 4 bases and J by 7 bases, with 13 bases between the two germline ends.